The 18 T cell receptor beta chains listed next were all sequenced from one sample in a study of beta chain features in type 1 diabetes. The investigators reverse transcribed all of the isolated RNA, so they sequenced expressed TCRB transcripts. The protocol was immunoSEQ multiplex PCR, while the TCRdb copy is restricted to in-frame clones and leaves out a portion. Of a few hundred thousand clones in the sample, around a fifth are singletons; the top ten hold approximately 0.041%. The specimen sequenced was naive CD4+ T cells from blood. The source is a woman between 18 and 29 years old in good health.

This clone was picked up a small number of times. Additional DNA sequences in this sample encode the identical CDR3. CDR3 sequence: CAWSRGDQPQHF. CDR3 DNA: TGTGCCTGGAGCCGGGGGGATCAGCCCCAGCATTTT. V is TRBV30 and J is TRBJ1-5; D possibly corresponds to TRBD1 (5 bases). From germline, CDR1 is GTSNPN and CDR2 SVGIG (reference sequence). This CDR3 has 12 amino acids. V lost 3 bases and J lost 5, with 8 bases in between.

The J gene is TRBJ1-1, the V gene TRBV6-5; D unresolved. Germline V CDR1 and CDR2: MNHEY, SVGAGI. There are 13 residues in the CDR3. Trimming took 2 bases from V and 1 from J, leaving 5 bases between them. CDR3 sequence: CASSYGRNTEAFF. CDR3 nucleotides: TGTGCCAGCAGTTACGGGAGGAACACTGAAGCTTTCTTT.

This clone was detected a few times. The CDR3, as DNA: TGCGCCAGCAGCCCTAGCGGGAGGGCAGAGGGTGAGCAGTTCTTC. Translation: CASSPSGRAEGEQFF. The rearrangement links TRBV4-1 to TRBJ2-1, with 12 positions matching TRBD2. V lost 4 bases, J lost 9 bases, and 7 bases stayed unmatched. The CDR3 is 15 amino acids. Per germline, CDR1 MGHRA and CDR2 YSYEKL.

This clone showed up just a few times. The V call is TRBV30, the J call TRBJ1-5, with 9 bases lining up with TRBD1. CDR1 and CDR2 (germline): GTSNPN, SVGIG (reference sequence). The CDR3 contains 15 residues. J was trimmed by 7 bases and V by 4 bases; bases with no gene match: 11. CDR3: CAWTGTGNGDQPQHF. CDR3 DNA: TGTGCCTGGACCGGGACAGGGAATGGGGACCAGCCCCAGCATTTT.

The chain carries TRBV29-1 and TRBJ1-1; 8 bases align to TRBD1. The CDR3 spans 14 residues. V shed 7 bases and J 3 bases; nucleotides not matched to a gene: 10. Germline assignment: CDR1 SQVTM and CDR2 ANQGSEA. CDR3 residues: CSATTNRGDTEAFF. CDR3 bases: TGCAGCGCCACAACTAACAGGGGGGACACTGAAGCTTTCTTT.

This rearrangement joins TRBV29-1 to TRBJ2-7; TRBD1 is a possible D gene (5 bases). The CDR3 has 13 residues. From germline, CDR1 is SQVTM and CDR2 ANQGSEA. Trimming took 0 bases from V and 3 from J, leaving 9 bases between them. The CDR3 loop is CSVEEQVGYEQYF. The DNA for the CDR3 is TGCAGCGTTGAAGAACAGGTAGGCTACGAGCAGTACTTC.

The chain is built from TRBV12-5 and TRBJ1-5, with 8 positions matching TRBD1. Germline CDR1 and CDR2: LGHNT and FRNRAP. The V and J ends lost 3 bases and 0 bases, in that order; junction bases with no gene match: 7. The CDR3 consists of 17 residues. The CDR3 bases are TGTGCTAGTGGTTTCATGTCAGGGGGCCGTAGCAATCAGCCCCAGCATTTT. The encoded protein is CASGFMSGGRSNQPQHF.

This clone was seen a handful of times. This chain joins TRBV10-3 and TRBJ2-1; TRBD2 agrees at 8 bases. Germline CDR1 reads ENHRY; CDR2 reads SYGVKD. V was pared by 4 bases and J by 0 bases, with 14 bases of the junction left unmatched. This CDR3 has 19 residues. The CDR3 region is CAISVILGGAGGSYNEQFF. CDR3 sequence (DNA): TGTGCCATCAGTGTAATCCTCGGGGGGGCGGGGGGCTCCTACAATGAGCAGTTCTTC.

This clone occurred a few times. This chain links TRBV5-1 with TRBJ2-7; D is unresolved. V lost 0 bases and J 1 base, leaving 11 bases between the germline ends. CDR1 is SGHRS and CDR2 is YFSETQ in the germline V gene. CDR3 length: 15 amino acids. In DNA, the CDR3 is TGCGCCAGCAGCTTGGAGTTCCACGGTTCCTACGAGCAGTACTTC. Amino acids: CASSLEFHGSYEQYF.

The gene calls are TRBV2 and TRBJ2-4; maybe TRBD2 (5 bases). Looked up from germline, CDR1 is SNHLY and CDR2 is FYNNEI. The CDR3 loop spans 15 amino acids. V was trimmed by 4 bases and J by 6 bases, leaving 16 bases between them. The CDR3: CASSGERATSNIQYF. The CDR3 DNA is TGTGCCAGCAGTGGAGAGAGGGCTACTTCAAACATTCAGTACTTC.

The genes are TRBV11-2 and TRBJ2-7; weak D call: TRBD1 (5 bases). CDR1 SGHAT and CDR2 FQNNGV come from the germline V gene. Trimming pared 1 base from V and 3 bases from J, leaving 13 bases between. This CDR3 region has 15 residues. CDR3 in amino acids: CASSLGTLDSYEQYF. As DNA, the CDR3 is TGTGCCAGCAGCTTAGGTACTCTAGACAGCTACGAGCAGTACTTC.

The chain carries TRBV5-8 and TRBJ1-2; the D gene is possibly TRBD1 (5 bases). This CDR3 has 13 amino acids. Germline lookup yields CDR1 SGHTS and CDR2 YDEGEE. V shed 4 bases and J shed 2 bases, with 9 bases lying between them. The CDR3 region is CASSPKGNYGYTF. DNA for the CDR3: TGTGCCAGCAGCCCGAAGGGGAACTATGGCTACACCTTC. The full variable domain, in which reference TRBV5-8 and TRBJ1-2 provide the parts outside the CDR3, is EAGVTQSPTHLIKTRGQQATLRCSPISGHTSVYWYQQALGLGLQFLLWYDEGEERNRGNFPPRFSGRQFPNYSSELNVNALELEDSALYLCASSPKGNYGYTFGSGTRLTVV.

The V and J genes are TRBV7-9 and TRBJ1-2; no definite D call. Germline V gene lookup returns CDR1 SEHNR and CDR2 FQNEAQ (reference sequence). Trimming shortened V by 1 base and J by 4 bases, and 13 bases separated the two germline ends. The CDR3 extends over 15 amino acids. CDR3 DNA sequence: TGTGCCAGCAGCTTAGGTCAGAACACCGTCTATGGCTACACCTTC. Amino acid sequence: CASSLGQNTVYGYTF.

The genes are TRBV6-5 and TRBJ2-7; 11 positions match TRBD1. This CDR3 has 16 amino acids. The germline CDR1 and CDR2 sequences are MNHEY and SVGAGI. J lost 3 bases, V lost 4 bases, and 8 bases had no gene match. CDR3 protein: CASSFQSGQGDYEQYF. DNA for the CDR3: TGTGCCAGCAGTTTCCAATCGGGACAGGGGGACTACGAGCAGTACTTC.

The V and J genes are TRBV5-1 and TRBJ2-3; 7 bases align to TRBD2. V lost 0 bases, J lost 4 bases, and 2 bases stayed unmatched. This CDR3 spans 14 amino acids. Germline V gene data show CDR1 as SGHRS and CDR2 as YFSETQ. The CDR3 protein is CASSLGLAADTQYF. CDR3 nucleotides: TGCGCCAGCAGCTTGGGACTAGCCGCAGATACGCAGTATTTT.

This rearrangement joins TRBV7-9 to TRBJ2-7, with 8 bases matching TRBD2. CDR1 and CDR2 (germline): SEHNR, FQNEAQ (reference sequence). The CDR3 sequence is 15 residues long. With 2 bases clipped from V and 2 bases from J, the junction kept 5 bases outside the gene matches. The CDR3 loop is CASSLIQAGAYEQYF. In DNA, the CDR3 is TGTGCCAGCAGCTTAATTCAAGCGGGAGCCTACGAGCAGTACTTC.

A few counts support this clone. The CDR3 loop reads CASSVGGGRGGRETQYF. DNA of the CDR3: TGTGCCAGCAGCGTAGGAGGTGGACGGGGGGGCCGGGAGACCCAGTACTTC. The rearrangement uses TRBV9 and TRBJ2-5; 8 positions match TRBD2. Germline lookup yields CDR1 SGDLS and CDR2 YYNGEE. After removal of 0 bases from V and 5 bases from J, the junction contained 12 bases not matched to a gene. The CDR3 extends over 17 amino acids.

There are a few counts of this clone. CDR3 DNA: TGTGCCAGCAGTTACGCCGCGGGGTCCGCCTACGAGCAGTACTTC. It encodes CASSYAAGSAYEQYF. The rearrangement uses TRBV6-6 and TRBJ2-7; a possible D gene is TRBD2 (6 bases). Trimming shortened V by 2 bases and J by 2 bases, and 13 bases separated the two germline ends. This CDR3 spans 15 amino acids. The germline V gene has CDR1 MNHNY and CDR2 SVGAGI (reference sequence).